What follows are 21 T cell receptor beta chains derived from one specimen sequenced in a study of T cell responses to AZD1222 COVID-19 vaccine. Profiled with immunoSEQ multiplex PCR; TCRdb holds only in-frame clones, not every one. The sample lists some 180,000 clones; just over 85% were seen once. Sequences were derived from peripheral blood, sampled on day 0 of AZD1222 vaccination. These receptors were collected from an adult in good health.

The V call is TRBV6-5, the J call TRBJ1-6, with TRBD1 as a possible D gene (5 bases). The CDR3 loop spans 15 amino acids. The germline gives CDR1 MNHEY, CDR2 SVGAGI. Trimming cost V 7 bases and J 2 bases, with 12 bases left between them. CDR3 loop: CASTADSPYNSPLHF. The CDR3 nucleotides read TGTGCCAGCACCGCCGACAGTCCCTATAATTCACCCCTCCACTTT.

The chain combines TRBV2 with TRBJ1-1; 8 bases are a match to TRBD1. CDR1 and CDR2 from the germline V gene are SNHLY and FYNNEI. CDR3 length equals 14 residues. Trimming cost V 8 bases and J 1 base; bases outside gene matches: 6. The CDR3 sequence: CASGRDRRNTEAFF. CDR3 nucleotide sequence: TGTGCCAGCGGGAGGGACAGGAGGAACACTGAAGCTTTCTTT.

The CDR3 DNA is TGTGCCAGCAGTTTAGGGTGGGGGGCCCTTCCTGGAAACACCATATATTTT. This sequence encodes CASSLGWGALPGNTIYF. The chain links TRBV28 to TRBJ1-3; maybe TRBD1 (6 bases). Germline assignment: CDR1 MDHEN and CDR2 SYDVKM. V lost 2 bases and J 2 bases, leaving 16 bases between the germline ends. The CDR3 runs to 17 residues.

The chain employs TRBV6-5 and TRBJ1-6, with D possibly being TRBD1 (5 bases). Germline V gene sequence: CDR1 MNHEY, CDR2 SVGAGI. V dropped 5 bases and J dropped 10 bases, with 18 bases sitting between them. This CDR3 is built from 15 residues. CDR3 residues: CASSPRAREVSPLHF. In DNA form, the CDR3 reads TGTGCCAGCAGTCCGAGGGCCAGGGAGGTCTCACCCCTCCACTTT.

On this clone itself: With a far larger clone one base away, a read error is the likely cause. The J gene is TRBJ2-1, the V gene TRBV7-6; 9 bases align to TRBD1. Germline V CDR1 and CDR2: SGHVS, FNYEAQ. V lost 5 bases and J lost 6; bases outside the gene matches: 2. This CDR3 has 13 residues. In nucleotides, the CDR3 is TGTGCCAGCAGCAGGACAGGGGTCAATGAGCAGTTCTTC. The encoded protein is CASSRTGVNEQFF.

The chain has TRBV2 and TRBJ2-2; weak D call: TRBD2 (6 bases). V was clipped by 2 bases and J by 7 bases, with 17 bases between them. The CDR3 extends over 16 amino acids. CDR1 and CDR2 (germline): SNHLY, FYNNEI. The CDR3 bases are TGTGCCAGCAGTGAACGGGCGGGACGGACCGTCGGGGAGCTGTTTTTT. Encoded protein: CASSERAGRTVGELFF.

This chain joins TRBV12-3 or TRBV12-4 and TRBJ1-2; D call uncertain. The V gene lost 9 bases and the J gene lost 4 bases, with 15 bases spanning the gap. This CDR3 contains 13 residues. The CDR3 DNA follows: TGTGCCAGTTCGGCCGCCTCGGGCTATGGCTACACCTTC. It is translated as CASSAASGYGYTF.

The gene calls are TRBV6-5 and TRBJ2-3; D gene unclear. Germline values: CDR1 MNHEY, CDR2 SVGAGI. The CDR3 is 14 residues long. Trimming removed 4 bases at V and 0 bases at J, with 8 bases between. The CDR3 DNA sequence: TGTGCCAGCAGTTCCCTGGGGAGCACAGATACGCAGTATTTT. It codes for CASSSLGSTDTQYF.

The chain uses TRBV7-9 and TRBJ1-3; a possible D gene is TRBD1 (5 bases). This CDR3 spans 15 amino acids. The V end was cut by 4 bases, the J end by 3 bases, with 13 bases between. Looked up from germline, CDR1 is SEHNR and CDR2 is FQNEAQ (reference sequence). The chain's CDR3 is CASSSRPRGGNTIYF. In DNA form, the CDR3 reads TGTGCCAGCAGCTCCCGGCCAAGGGGTGGAAACACCATATATTTT. Full variable domain (missing parts from reference TRBV7-9 and TRBJ1-3): DTGVSQNPRHKITKRGQNVTFRCDPISEHNRLYWYRQTLGQGPEFLTYFQNEAQLEKSRLLSDRFSAERPKGSFSTLEIQRTEQGDSAMYLCASSSRPRGGNTIYFGEGSWLTVV.

This chain links TRBV18 with TRBJ1-1, with TRBD1 as a possible D gene (5 bases). Trimming cost V 0 bases and J 4 bases, with 15 bases left between them. Germline lookup yields CDR1 KGHSH and CDR2 LQKENI. CDR3 length: 16 residues. CDR3 amino acids: CASSPPTAKWGTEAFF. CDR3 in DNA: TGTGCCAGCTCACCACCGACAGCCAAGTGGGGCACTGAAGCTTTCTTT.

The chain recombines TRBV9 with TRBJ2-2; 7 positions agree with TRBD1. V lost 2 bases and J lost 2; bases outside the gene matches: 9. Germline V gene data show CDR1 as SGDLS and CDR2 as YYNGEE. The CDR3 has 17 residues. Written as DNA, the CDR3 is TGTGCCAGCAGCGTCCTGACCGGGACAGATAACACCGGGGAGCTGTTTTTT. Amino acids: CASSVLTGTDNTGELFF.

The chain uses TRBV7-2 and TRBJ1-5; D is perhaps TRBD1 (5 bases). Per germline, CDR1 SGHTA and CDR2 FQGNSA. The CDR3 spans 13 residues. The V end lost 3 bases, the J end lost 6 bases, and 9 bases lay between the germline ends. CDR3 in amino acids: CASSFHQGQPQHF. The CDR3, as DNA: TGTGCCAGCAGCTTCCACCAGGGTCAGCCCCAGCATTTT. The full variable domain, its missing parts supplied by reference TRBV7-2 and TRBJ1-5, is GAGVSQSPSNKVTEKGKDVELRCDPISGHTALYWYRQSLGQGLEFLIYFQGNSAPDKSGLPSDRFSAERTGGSVSTLTIQRTQQEDSAVYLCASSFHQGQPQHFGDGTRLSIL.

This chain links TRBV7-6 with TRBJ1-3; possibly TRBD1 for D (5 bases). CDR3 length: 15 residues. CDR1 and CDR2 (germline): SGHVS, FNYEAQ. V was shortened by 4 bases and J by 2 bases, with 12 bases between the two germline ends. CDR3 amino acids: CASSSSGTAGNTIYF. In nucleotides, the CDR3 is TGTGCCAGCAGCTCTTCCGGGACGGCTGGAAACACCATATATTTT. Full variable domain (outside the CDR3, taken from reference TRBV7-6 and TRBJ1-3): GAGVSQSPRYKVTKRGQDVALRCDPISGHVSLYWYRQALGQGPEFLTYFNYEAQQDKSGLPNDRFSAERPEGSISTLTIQRTEQRDSAMYRCASSSSGTAGNTIYFGEGSWLTVV.

This clone was recorded once. The gene calls are TRBV19 and TRBJ2-1; 9 nucleotides agree with TRBD2. The V gene's germline CDR1 is LNHDA and CDR2 SQIVND (reference sequence). This CDR3 is built from 14 residues. Losses at the gene ends were 7 bases for V and 4 bases for J; bases not matched to a gene: 5. DNA for the CDR3: TGTGCCAGTACTTTAGCGGGAGTATACAATGAGCAGTTCTTC. This translates into CASTLAGVYNEQFF.

V usage is TRBV14 and J usage is TRBJ2-5, with 12 bases that match TRBD1. Trimming at V came to 4 bases and at J to 5 bases, leaving 8 bases not matched to a gene. Germline V gene sequence: CDR1 SGHDN, CDR2 FVKESK. The CDR3 contains 16 residues. The CDR3 is CASSLLPGQGAETQYF. CDR3 in DNA: TGTGCCAGCAGCCTACTGCCGGGACAGGGGGCCGAGACCCAGTACTTC. The whole variable domain, filled in from reference TRBV14 and TRBJ2-5, reads EAGVTQFPSHSVIEKGQTVTLRCDPISGHDNLYWYRRVMGKEIKFLLHFVKESKQDESGMPNNRFLAERTGGTYSTLKVQPAELEDSGVYFCASSLLPGQGAETQYFGPGTRLLVL.

The CDR3 is CASGTDMTQYF. The CDR3 DNA follows: TGTGCCAGCGGAACAGATATGACCCAGTACTTC. This chain connects TRBV2 to TRBJ2-5; D is ambiguous. Per germline, CDR1 SNHLY and CDR2 FYNNEI. V was shortened by 8 bases and J by 7 bases, with 11 bases between the two germline ends. CDR3 length equals 11 residues.

This clone has just one count. The rearrangement uses TRBV20-1 and TRBJ2-5; D not resolved. The germline CDR1 and CDR2 sequences are DFQATT and SNEGSKA (reference sequence). Trimming took off 3 bases at V and 1 base at J, with 9 bases between the two ends. The CDR3 is made up of 13 amino acids. CDR3 sequence reads: CSASYGSQETQYF. The CDR3 nucleotides are TGCAGTGCTAGTTACGGCTCCCAAGAGACCCAGTACTTC.

This clone was detected only once. This chain joins TRBV24-1 and TRBJ2-1, with 7 positions matching TRBD1. CDR1 KGHDR and CDR2 SFDVKD come from the germline V gene. With V trimmed by 3 bases and J by 4 bases, 11 bases remained unmatched. The CDR3 is 17 residues long. CDR3: CATSDHPTGQSYNEQFF. CDR3 in DNA: TGTGCCACCAGTGATCACCCAACGGGACAGAGTTACAATGAGCAGTTCTTC.

This clone occurred once. V usage is TRBV11-2 and J usage is TRBJ1-1; TRBD1 is a possible D gene (6 bases). CDR1 SGHAT and CDR2 FQNNGV come from the germline V gene. V lost 0 bases and J 4 bases, leaving 9 bases between the germline ends. This CDR3 contains 14 residues. CDR3 DNA: TGTGCCAGCAGCTTAGACCAGGGGTTCACTGAAGCTTTCTTT. Its translation is CASSLDQGFTEAFF. The complete variable domain, with remaining parts taken from reference TRBV11-2 and TRBJ1-1, reads EAGVAQSPRYKIIEKRQSVAFWCNPISGHATLYWYQQILGQGPKLLIQFQNNGVVDDSQLPKDRFSAERLKGVDSTLKIQPAKLEDSAVYLCASSLDQGFTEAFFGQGTRLTVV.

V and J are TRBV27 and TRBJ1-2; D remains unclear. Germline loops: CDR1 MNHEY, CDR2 SMNVEV (reference sequence). V lost 0 bases, J lost 13 bases, and 15 bases lay in between. CDR3 size: 13 residues. CDR3 loop: CASSLSAGPGVTF. The CDR3 bases are TGTGCCAGCAGTTTATCGGCCGGTCCCGGGGTCACCTTC.

The V and J genes are TRBV5-4 and TRBJ2-7, with 8 bases matching TRBD2. Per germline, CDR1 SGHNT and CDR2 YYREEE (reference sequence). CDR3 length: 16 amino acids. J was trimmed by 0 bases and V by 0 bases; bases with no gene match: 5. CDR3 region: CASSLGGRRSSYEQYF. The CDR3 nucleotides are TGTGCCAGCAGCTTGGGCGGGAGGCGAAGCTCCTACGAGCAGTACTTC.